Below are 18 T cell receptor beta chains sequenced from a single sample in a study of patients and donors after allogeneic stem cell transplantation. A single record per CDR3 protein comes from TCRdb applying MiXCR to the RT-PCR reads. Among hundreds of thousands of distinct CDR3 sequences listed, around 16% were seen once. Sequenced: blood, either unsorted or a sorted T cell fraction (not recorded which). The receptors originated from a human donor who was either an allogeneic HSCT recipient or a stem cell or donor lymphocyte infusion donor (not recorded which). It is not recorded whose cells these are; they may come from a transplant donor.

This clonotype was seen at least ten times. V gene TRBV7-6 combines with J gene TRBJ2-2, with 15 nucleotides matching TRBD2. Germline lookup yields CDR1 SGHVS and CDR2 FNYEAQ. CDR3 size: 20 residues. Germline trimming cut 5 bases from V and 1 base from J; bases unmatched to any gene: 11. CDR3 in amino acids: CASSPVGTSGRRRNTGELFF. The CDR3 DNA sequence: TGTGCCAGCAGCCCTGTGGGGACTAGCGGGAGGAGAAGGAACACCGGGGAGCTGTTTTTT.

This clonotype was seen repeatedly, ten times or more. Here the CDR3 DNA reads TGTGCCAGCAGCCAAGTTGGCACAACCTACAATGAGCAGTTCTTC. It is translated as CASSQVGTTYNEQFF. This chain uses TRBV14 with TRBJ2-1; D call uncertain. Germline lookup yields CDR1 SGHDN and CDR2 FVKESK. The CDR3 totals 15 residues. V was clipped by 1 base and J by 2 bases, with 9 bases between them.

The sample holds a few counts of this clonotype. V usage is TRBV18 and J usage is TRBJ1-4; D unclear. Germline V CDR1 and CDR2: KGHSH, LQKENI. The CDR3 sequence is 14 residues long. V was shortened by 4 bases and J by 5 bases, with 11 bases between the two germline ends. For the CDR3, the DNA is TGTGCCAGCTCACAGCAGACTAACAATGAAAAACTGTTTTTT. Its protein product is CASSQQTNNEKLFF.

The chain has TRBV27 and TRBJ2-3; D ambiguous. This CDR3 comprises 16 residues. Germline lookup yields CDR1 MNHEY and CDR2 SMNVEV (reference sequence). With 4 bases removed from V and 2 bases from J, the gap between germline ends came to 16 bases. The CDR3 reads CASSSRTVLNTDTQYF. The CDR3 bases are TGTGCCAGCAGTTCCCGGACGGTGCTCAACACAGATACGCAGTATTTT.

In its sample, this clonotype was seen many times. The V call is TRBV9, the J call TRBJ2-3; perhaps TRBD2 as D (5 bases). Germline V gene data show CDR1 as SGDLS and CDR2 as YYNGEE. The CDR3 spans 14 residues. V shed 4 bases and J shed 2 bases, with 11 bases lying between them. DNA of the CDR3: TGTGCCAGCAGCCTGGTCGGGGTCACAGATACGCAGTATTTT. Translated: CASSLVGVTDTQYF. The full variable domain, in which reference TRBV9 and TRBJ2-3 provide the parts outside the CDR3, is DSGVTQTPKHLITATGQRVTLRCSPRSGDLSVYWYQQSLDQGLQFLIQYYNGEERAKGNILERFSAQQFPDLHSELNLSSLELGDSALYFCASSLVGVTDTQYFGPGTRLTVL.

V gene TRBV27 combines with J gene TRBJ2-5; 9 bases match TRBD1. The V and J ends lost 6 bases and 4 bases, in that order; junction bases with no gene match: 15. CDR3 size: 17 residues. Germline loops: CDR1 MNHEY, CDR2 SMNVEV (reference sequence). The CDR3 reads CASRPTGGGGLGETQYF. CDR3 coding DNA: TGTGCCAGCAGGCCCACAGGGGGCGGGGGTTTGGGAGAGACCCAGTACTTC.

The table lists this clonotype with a few counts. The chain recombines TRBV21-1 with TRBJ1-1. TRBV21-1 counts as a pseudogene. The CDR3 is made up of 17 amino acids. CDR3 sequence reads: CASSKVLIWVGNTEAFF. The CDR3 bases are TGTGCCAGCAGCAAAGTGTTGATTTGGGTGGGGAACACTGAAGCTTTCTTT.

The rearrangement links TRBV7-6 to TRBJ1-1; TRBD1 aligns across 7 bases. Unmatched junction bases numbered 9, after V lost 5 bases and J lost 0 bases. CDR3 length: 16 residues. In germline, CDR1 is SGHVS, CDR2 FNYEAQ. CDR3: CASSQMPGTVNTEAFF. In DNA form, the CDR3 reads TGTGCCAGCAGCCAGATGCCCGGGACAGTGAACACTGAAGCTTTCTTT.

At least ten counts were recorded for this clonotype. The chain is built from TRBV7-7 and TRBJ2-1, with TRBD2 as a possible D gene (6 bases). This CDR3 has 14 residues. The V end was cut by 1 base, the J end by 9 bases, with 13 bases between. The germline V gene encodes CDR1 SSHAT and CDR2 FNYEAQ (reference sequence). The CDR3 sequence: CASSLGGVATEQFF. CDR3 sequence (DNA): TGTGCCAGCAGCTTAGGGGGGGTGGCTACTGAGCAGTTCTTC.

The chain carries TRBV6-1 and TRBJ2-7; a possible D gene is TRBD1 (6 bases). There are 15 residues in the CDR3. V lost 6 bases and J 1 base, leaving 16 bases between the germline ends. Germline V CDR1 and CDR2: MNHNS, SASEGT. In DNA form, the CDR3 reads TGTGCCAGCAGGCCCTCCGGACAGTTTTCCTACGAGCAGTACTTC. It is translated as CASRPSGQFSYEQYF.

In this sample, this clonotype turned up a few times. This chain links TRBV24-1 with TRBJ2-5, with TRBD1 matching over 10 bases. Germline V CDR1 and CDR2: KGHDR, SFDVKD. V was clipped by 5 bases and J by 2 bases; unmatched bases: 7. This CDR3 is 16 amino acids long. The DNA of the CDR3 is TGTGCCACCAGTGCCGTAGGGGGACAGGGGCAAGAGACCCAGTACTTC. Protein product: CATSAVGGQGQETQYF.

This clonotype showed up many times. V usage is TRBV18 and J usage is TRBJ1-2; weak D call: TRBD1 (5 bases). V lost 2 bases to trimming and J lost 8 bases, with 21 bases between them. This CDR3 comprises 16 residues. Germline CDR1 and CDR2: KGHSH and LQKENI. CDR3 loop: CASSPRTGLWHQGYTF. CDR3 in DNA: TGTGCCAGCTCACCAAGAACAGGTCTATGGCACCAGGGCTACACCTTC.

This clonotype was observed many times. The chain couples TRBV12-3 or TRBV12-4 to TRBJ2-7; D possibly uses TRBD1 or TRBD2 (5 bases each). V was pared by 5 bases and J by 7 bases, with 21 bases between. This CDR3 is built from 15 residues. The CDR3 loop is CASSQGTKEMGEQYF. CDR3 sequence (DNA): TGTGCCAGCAGTCAAGGGACCAAGGAGATGGGGGAGCAGTACTTC.

This chain links TRBV7-9 with TRBJ2-3; D might be TRBD2 (5 bases). This CDR3 is built from 16 residues. V dropped 1 base and J dropped 2 bases, with 13 bases sitting between them. CDR1 and CDR2 (germline): SEHNR, FQNEAQ (reference sequence). CDR3 nucleotide sequence: TGTGCCAGCAGCTTAGGGGAGCCAGTTATCACAGATACGCAGTATTTT. Translation: CASSLGEPVITDTQYF.

This clonotype was detected a few times. The chain recombines TRBV10-3 with TRBJ2-5; D is possibly TRBD1 or TRBD2 (5 bases each). Germline CDR1 ENHRY, CDR2 SYGVKD. The CDR3 length is 14 residues. Trimming cost V 5 bases and J 2 bases, with 12 bases left between them. CDR3 in DNA: TGTGCCATCAGTAAGGACACGGGGCAAGAGACCCAGTACTTC. Its translation: CAISKDTGQETQYF.

Many counts were recorded for this clonotype. This chain links TRBV27 with TRBJ1-4; unclear D gene. This CDR3 contains 13 residues. Trimming cost V 3 bases and J 7 bases, with 9 bases left between them. Germline V lookup: CDR1 MNHEY, CDR2 SMNVEV (reference sequence). The CDR3 loop reads CASSFGRPEKLFF. The CDR3 nucleotides read TGTGCCAGCAGTTTCGGCAGGCCTGAAAAACTGTTTTTT.

In this sample, this clonotype turned up once. Here the CDR3 reads CATSPTGTGGGYTF. CDR3 coding DNA: TGTGCCACCAGTCCTACCGGGACAGGGGGTGGCTACACCTTC. The rearrangement uses TRBV24-1 and TRBJ1-2; 11 nucleotides match TRBD1. CDR3 length equals 14 residues. CDR1 is KGHDR and CDR2 is SFDVKD in the germline V gene. The junction had 6 bases not matched to a gene; V was cut back by 6 bases and J by 7 bases.

This chain uses TRBV20-1 with TRBJ2-5, with 7 nucleotides matching TRBD1. With V trimmed by 2 bases and J by 2 bases, 2 bases remained unmatched. CDR3 size: 13 residues. Germline values: CDR1 DFQATT, CDR2 SNEGSKA (reference sequence). The CDR3, as DNA: TGCAGTGCTAGACCGACAGGGCAAGAGACCCAGTACTTC. Translation gives CSARPTGQETQYF.